The next 29 T cell receptor beta chains were all read from a single sample in a study of CXCR3-negative and CXCR3-positive naive CD8 T cells. Antigens of these TCRs are unknown. General study results and limits: TRB CDR3 hydrophobicity was greater in CXCR3-positive naive cells than in CXCR3-negative naive cells.

Via 5' RACE with UMI labels, TRB cDNA libraries were prepared. Using the 5' RACE reads, TCRdb records one entry per CDR3 protein without DNA. Recorded for this sample: 150,000 to 180,000 distinct CDR3 sequences. Sequencing was done on a sample of naive CXCR3+ CD8+ T cells from blood. Subset of the sample: CD45RO-CCR7+CD27+CD95- naive CD8+ T cells expressing CXCR3 (TNR3+). The source is a human donor in good health. Some clones in this sample may be carry-over from other donors' samples.

J is TRBJ2-7 and V is TRBV6-5. The CDR3 runs to 13 residues. Germline CDR1 and CDR2: MNHEY and SVGAGI. CDR3 loop: CASSYAGPYEQYF.

The rearrangement links TRBV28 to TRBJ2-7; without DNA, the TCRdb call of TRBD2 cannot be checked. Germline CDR1 reads MDHEN; CDR2 reads SYDVKM. The CDR3 sequence is 14 residues long. CDR3 in amino acids: CASNPLAVAYEQYF. The whole variable domain, remainder taken from reference TRBV28 and TRBJ2-7, is DVKVTQSSRYLVKRTGEKVFLECVQDMDHENMFWYRQDPGLGLRLIYFSYDVKMKEKGDIPEGYSVSREKKERFSLILESASTNQTSMYLCASNPLAVAYEQYFGPGTRLTVT.

The rearrangement links TRBV27 to TRBJ2-7; the D call from TCRdb, TRBD2, cannot be confirmed without DNA. Germline loops: CDR1 MNHEY, CDR2 SMNVEV (reference sequence). The CDR3 is 19 amino acids. CDR3: CASSRRPPGLKTELGEQYF.

The chain uses TRBV6-2 or TRBV6-3 and TRBJ2-7; there is no DNA to check the TCRdb D call of TRBD2. This CDR3 comprises 13 residues. Per the germline V gene, CDR1 is MNHEY and CDR2 is SVGEGT. The CDR3 protein is CASKVRGSYEQYF.

The chain employs TRBV9 and TRBJ2-7; the TCRdb call, TRBD1, lacks DNA for checking. Germline V CDR1 and CDR2: SGDLS, YYNGEE. This CDR3 has 14 amino acids. CDR3 protein: CASSVGTGNYEQYF. Filled out from reference TRBV9 and TRBJ2-7, the complete variable domain reads DSGVTQTPKHLITATGQRVTLRCSPRSGDLSVYWYQQSLDQGLQFLIQYYNGEERAKGNILERFSAQQFPDLHSELNLSSLELGDSALYFCASSVGTGNYEQYFGPGTRLTVT.

The V call is TRBV6-5, the J call TRBJ2-1; with no DNA, the TCRdb D assignment of TRBD2 cannot be verified. CDR3 length: 15 amino acids. CDR1 and CDR2 (germline): MNHEY, SVGAGI. This chain's CDR3 is CASSYSSGGAYEQFF.

The rearrangement joins TRBV15 to TRBJ2-6. This CDR3 spans 13 amino acids. CDR1 is LNHNV, CDR2 YYDKDF, per germline (reference sequence). This chain's CDR3 is CATKDSGANVLTF.

The rearrangement links TRBV12-3 or TRBV12-4 to TRBJ2-7. The CDR3 totals 14 residues. The CDR3: CASSLLPSSYEQYF.

The chain has TRBV14 and TRBJ2-1; as DNA is missing, the TRBD1 call by TCRdb cannot be tested. The CDR3 has 12 residues. CDR1 is SGHDN, CDR2 FVKESK, per germline. The CDR3 protein is CASSFTGVRQFF. The full variable domain, rest sourced from reference TRBV14 and TRBJ2-1, is EAGVTQFPSHSVIEKGQTVTLRCDPISGHDNLYWYRRVMGKEIKFLLHFVKESKQDESGMPNNRFLAERTGGTYSTLKVQPAELEDSGVYFCASSFTGVRQFFGPGTRLTVL.

J is TRBJ2-1 and V is TRBV24-1; lacking DNA, the TRBD1 call made by TCRdb goes unchecked. Germline lookup yields CDR1 KGHDR and CDR2 SFDVKD. This CDR3 spans 17 amino acids. CDR3 amino acids: CATSDLQQGAPYNEQFF.

The chain couples TRBV28 to TRBJ2-3; TCRdb's D gene call, TRBD1, goes unchecked for lack of DNA. The CDR3 sequence is 16 residues long. Germline V gene data show CDR1 as MDHEN and CDR2 as SYDVKM. CDR3 in amino acids: CASSTPVETSTDTQYF.

The rearrangement joins TRBV7-2 to TRBJ1-1. The CDR3 is made up of 12 amino acids. Germline CDR1 is SGHTA and CDR2 is FQGNSA. The CDR3 reads CASSFGGAEAFF.

The chain joins TRBV29-1 to TRBJ1-2. CDR1 and CDR2 from the germline V gene are SQVTM and ANQGSEA. The CDR3 covers 11 residues. The CDR3 loop is CSTLNGVDYTF.

This rearrangement joins TRBV10-3 to TRBJ1-1; TCRdb's D call, TRBD1, is unchecked because there is no DNA. CDR1 is ENHRY and CDR2 is SYGVKD in the germline V gene. The CDR3 runs to 14 residues. This CDR3 is CAIMDRGANTEAFF.

This chain connects TRBV4-3 to TRBJ2-7; there is no DNA to check the TCRdb D call of TRBD2. The germline gives CDR1 LGHNA, CDR2 YSLEER. The CDR3 covers 13 residues. The CDR3 region is CASSQEGVDEQYF.

The gene calls are TRBV12-3 or TRBV12-4 and TRBJ1-1. The CDR3 is made up of 13 amino acids. CDR3 protein: CASSRSLNTEAFF.

The rearrangement joins TRBV6-6 to TRBJ2-5; TCRdb outputs TRBD1, but without DNA this stays unchecked. CDR1 is MNHNY and CDR2 is SVGAGI in the germline V gene (reference sequence). This CDR3 is built from 14 residues. The CDR3 protein is CASSYAGAKETQYF.

V and J are TRBV13 and TRBJ1-2. CDR3 length: 13 amino acids. Germline V CDR1 and CDR2: PRHDT, FYEKMQ (reference sequence). CDR3 amino acids: CASSLSAFRGYTF.

This chain joins TRBV12-3 or TRBV12-4 and TRBJ2-7. There are 14 residues in the CDR3. The CDR3 sequence is CASSYGGRPYEQYF.

The chain couples TRBV6-2 or TRBV6-3 to TRBJ1-1; TCRdb indicates TRBD1, and absent DNA this call remains unverified. CDR3 length: 14 amino acids. The germline CDR1 and CDR2 sequences are MNHEY and SVGEGT. CDR3 sequence reads: CASSYQGGYTEAFF.

The rearrangement links TRBV9 to TRBJ2-2; TCRdb's D call of TRBD1 is untestable without DNA. Per germline, CDR1 SGDLS and CDR2 YYNGEE. CDR3 length: 14 amino acids. This CDR3 reads CASSVEIGAGELFF.

This chain joins TRBV29-1 and TRBJ2-7. CDR3 size: 12 residues. Germline CDR1 and CDR2: SQVTM and ANQGSEA. This chain's CDR3 is CSVDFGTDEQYF.

This chain connects TRBV7-9 to TRBJ2-7. The CDR3 has 12 residues. Germline V lookup: CDR1 SEHNR, CDR2 FQNEAQ (reference sequence). The CDR3 region is CASSRRTDEQYF.

The CDR3 sequence is CASSPASSNGYTF. The V gene is TRBV7-8, the J gene TRBJ1-2. The CDR3 sequence is 13 residues long. CDR1 and CDR2 from the germline V gene are SGHVS and FQNEAQ.

V is TRBV19 and J is TRBJ2-1; TCRdb reports TRBD2, a call that lacks DNA to check it against. Per germline, CDR1 LNHDA and CDR2 SQIVND (reference sequence). The CDR3 loop spans 16 amino acids. The CDR3: CASSIALAGGVNEQFF.

The rearrangement uses TRBV4-1 and TRBJ2-2. Germline CDR1 reads MGHRA; CDR2 reads YSYEKL. The CDR3 contains 17 residues. The CDR3 loop is CASSLVTPYMNTGELFF.

This chain links TRBV7-6 with TRBJ2-5; TCRdb picks TRBD2, but there is no DNA to check that call. The CDR3 runs to 15 residues. Germline V gene sequence: CDR1 SGHVS, CDR2 FNYEAQ. This chain's CDR3 is CASSSGDLRSETQYF.

J is TRBJ2-2 and V is TRBV7-9; TCRdb picks TRBD1, but there is no DNA to check that call. Germline CDR1 is SEHNR and CDR2 is FQNEAQ (reference sequence). CDR3 length: 16 residues. This chain's CDR3 is CASSSTGTANTGELFF.

The chain uses TRBV5-4 and TRBJ1-1; TCRdb's D gene call, TRBD1, goes unchecked for lack of DNA. Germline CDR1 SGHNT, CDR2 YYREEE (reference sequence). The CDR3 covers 14 residues. The CDR3 region is CASSLQGMNTEAFF.